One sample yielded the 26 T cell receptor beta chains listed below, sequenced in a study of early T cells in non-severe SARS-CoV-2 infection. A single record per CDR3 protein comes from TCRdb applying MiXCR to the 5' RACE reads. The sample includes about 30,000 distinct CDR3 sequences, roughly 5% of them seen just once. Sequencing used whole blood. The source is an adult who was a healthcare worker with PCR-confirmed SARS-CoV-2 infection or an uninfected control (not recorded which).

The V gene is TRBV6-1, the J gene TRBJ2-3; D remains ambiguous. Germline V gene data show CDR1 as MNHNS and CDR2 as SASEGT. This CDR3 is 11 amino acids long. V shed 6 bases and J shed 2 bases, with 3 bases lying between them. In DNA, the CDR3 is TGTGCCAGCAGCCTCACAGATACGCAGTATTTT. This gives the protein CASSLTDTQYF.

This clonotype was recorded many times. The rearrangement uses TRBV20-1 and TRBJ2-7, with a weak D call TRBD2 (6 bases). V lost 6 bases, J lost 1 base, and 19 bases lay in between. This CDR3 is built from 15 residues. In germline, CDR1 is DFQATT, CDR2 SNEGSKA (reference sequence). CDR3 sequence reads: CSAPTGEVISYEQYF. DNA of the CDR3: TGCAGTGCGCCCACCGGGGAGGTTATTTCCTACGAGCAGTACTTC.

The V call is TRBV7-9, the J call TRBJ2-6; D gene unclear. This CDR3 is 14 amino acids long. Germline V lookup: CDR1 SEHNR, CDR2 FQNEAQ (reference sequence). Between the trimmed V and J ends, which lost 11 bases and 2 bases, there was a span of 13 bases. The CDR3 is CAGTGRTGANVLTF. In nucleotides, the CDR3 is TGTGCCGGAACCGGCAGGACTGGGGCCAACGTCCTGACTTTC.

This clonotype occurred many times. The CDR3 sequence is CASSVGLNEQYF. The CDR3 DNA is TGCGCCAGCAGTGTTGGATTAAACGAGCAGTACTTC. The rearrangement joins TRBV10-1 to TRBJ2-7; the D is unclear. Germline CDR1 WNHNN, CDR2 SYGVQD (reference sequence). V was trimmed by 4 bases and J by 5 bases, leaving 9 bases between them. CDR3 length equals 12 residues.

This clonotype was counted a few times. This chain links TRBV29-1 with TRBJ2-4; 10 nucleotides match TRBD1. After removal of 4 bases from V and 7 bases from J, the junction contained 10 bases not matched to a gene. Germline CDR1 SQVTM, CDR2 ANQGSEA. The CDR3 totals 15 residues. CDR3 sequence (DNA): TGCAGCGTTGTGCGCCCGGGACAGGGGACGAACATTCAGTACTTC. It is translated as CSVVRPGQGTNIQYF.

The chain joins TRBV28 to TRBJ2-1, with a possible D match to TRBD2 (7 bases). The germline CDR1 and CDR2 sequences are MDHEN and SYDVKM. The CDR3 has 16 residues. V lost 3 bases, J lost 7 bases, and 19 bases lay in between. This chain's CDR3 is CASSFGAFAGANEQFF. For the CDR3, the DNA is TGTGCCAGCAGTTTTGGCGCTTTTGCGGGGGCGAATGAGCAGTTCTTC.

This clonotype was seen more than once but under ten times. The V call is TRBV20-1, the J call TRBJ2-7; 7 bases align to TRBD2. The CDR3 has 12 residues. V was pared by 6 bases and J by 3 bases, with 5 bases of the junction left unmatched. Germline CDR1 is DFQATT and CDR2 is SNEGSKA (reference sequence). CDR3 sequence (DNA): TGCAGTGCCAAACGGGGGGACTACGAGCAGTACTTC. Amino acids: CSAKRGDYEQYF.

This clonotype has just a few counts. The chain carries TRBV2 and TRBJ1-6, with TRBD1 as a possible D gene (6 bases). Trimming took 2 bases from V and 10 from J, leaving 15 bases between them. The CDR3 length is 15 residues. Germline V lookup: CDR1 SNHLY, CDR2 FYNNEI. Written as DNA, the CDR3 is TGTGCCAGCAGTGAAAGGGGGACTGGGGCGTCACCCCTCCACTTT. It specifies CASSERGTGASPLHF.

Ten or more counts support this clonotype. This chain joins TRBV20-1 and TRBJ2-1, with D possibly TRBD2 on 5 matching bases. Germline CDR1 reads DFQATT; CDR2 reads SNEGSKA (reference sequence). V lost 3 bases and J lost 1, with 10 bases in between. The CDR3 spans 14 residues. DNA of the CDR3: TGCAGTGCTAGTGAACTAGTTTCCTACAATGAGCAGTTCTTC. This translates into CSASELVSYNEQFF.

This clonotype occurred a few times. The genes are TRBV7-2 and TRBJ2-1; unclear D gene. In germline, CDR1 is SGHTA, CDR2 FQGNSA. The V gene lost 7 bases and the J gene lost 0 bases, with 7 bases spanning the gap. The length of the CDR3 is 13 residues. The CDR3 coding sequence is TGTGCCAGCATAGACTTCTCCTACAATGAGCAGTTCTTC. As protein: CASIDFSYNEQFF.

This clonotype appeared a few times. In DNA form, the CDR3 reads TGCAGTGCTAGAGATCGTTACGAAAAACTGTTTTTT. As protein: CSARDRYEKLFF. The rearrangement joins TRBV20-1 to TRBJ1-4; D uncertain. Germline V CDR1 and CDR2: DFQATT, SNEGSKA (reference sequence). Trimming pared 0 bases from V and 8 bases from J, leaving 7 bases between. This CDR3 has 12 residues.

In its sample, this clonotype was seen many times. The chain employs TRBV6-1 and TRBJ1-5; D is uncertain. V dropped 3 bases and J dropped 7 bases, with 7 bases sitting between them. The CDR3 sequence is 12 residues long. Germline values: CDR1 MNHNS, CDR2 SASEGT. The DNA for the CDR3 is TGTGCCAGCAGTGACGGCAGCCAGCCCCAGCATTTT. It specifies CASSDGSQPQHF.

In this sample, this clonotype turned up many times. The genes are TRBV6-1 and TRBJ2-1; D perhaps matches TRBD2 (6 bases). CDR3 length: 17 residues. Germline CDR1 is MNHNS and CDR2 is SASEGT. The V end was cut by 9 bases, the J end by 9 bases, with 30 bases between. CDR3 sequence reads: CASAGRSTPPAWSEQFF. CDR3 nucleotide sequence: TGTGCCAGTGCGGGGAGGTCGACTCCGCCCGCGTGGTCTGAGCAGTTCTTC.

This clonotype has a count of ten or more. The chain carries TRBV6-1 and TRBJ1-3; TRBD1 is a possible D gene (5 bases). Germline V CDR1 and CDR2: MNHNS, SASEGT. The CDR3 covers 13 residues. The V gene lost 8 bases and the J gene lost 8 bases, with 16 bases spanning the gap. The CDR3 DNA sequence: TGTGCCAGCTCGGGACCTTCATCGGACACCATATATTTT. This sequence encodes CASSGPSSDTIYF.

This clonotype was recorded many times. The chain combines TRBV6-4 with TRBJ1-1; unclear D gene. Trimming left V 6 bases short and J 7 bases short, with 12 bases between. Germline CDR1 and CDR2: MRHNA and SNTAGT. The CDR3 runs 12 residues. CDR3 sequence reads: CASRGGRNEAFF. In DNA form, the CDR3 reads TGTGCCAGCAGGGGTGGGAGAAATGAAGCTTTCTTT.

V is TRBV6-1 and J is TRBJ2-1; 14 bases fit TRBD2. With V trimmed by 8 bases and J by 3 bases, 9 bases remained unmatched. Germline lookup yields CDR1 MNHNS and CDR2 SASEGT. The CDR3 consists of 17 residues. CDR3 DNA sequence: TGTGCCAGCGGGGCGACTAGCGGGAGGGGACTCTACAATGAGCAGTTCTTC. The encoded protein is CASGATSGRGLYNEQFF.

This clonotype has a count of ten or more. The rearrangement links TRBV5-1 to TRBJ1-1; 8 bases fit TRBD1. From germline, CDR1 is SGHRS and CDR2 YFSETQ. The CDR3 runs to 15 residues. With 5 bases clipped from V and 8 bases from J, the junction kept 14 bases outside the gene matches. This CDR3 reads CASRDSPTRGQEAFF. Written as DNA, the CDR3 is TGCGCCAGCAGGGATAGCCCTACCAGGGGGCAGGAAGCTTTCTTT.

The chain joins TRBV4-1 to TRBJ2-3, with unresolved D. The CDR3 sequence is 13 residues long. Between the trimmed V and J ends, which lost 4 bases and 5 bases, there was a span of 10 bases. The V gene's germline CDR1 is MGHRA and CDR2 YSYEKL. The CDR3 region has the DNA TGCGCCAGCAGCCCAAGAGGTATAGATACGCAGTATTTT. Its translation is CASSPRGIDTQYF.

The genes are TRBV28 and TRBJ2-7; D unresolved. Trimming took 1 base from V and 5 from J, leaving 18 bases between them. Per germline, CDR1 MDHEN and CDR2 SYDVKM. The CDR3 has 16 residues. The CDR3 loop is CASSLSSSRAGDEQYF. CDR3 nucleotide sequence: TGTGCCAGCAGTTTATCCTCAAGTCGAGCAGGCGACGAGCAGTACTTC. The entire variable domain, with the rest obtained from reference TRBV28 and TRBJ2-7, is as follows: DVKVTQSSRYLVKRTGEKVFLECVQDMDHENMFWYRQDPGLGLRLIYFSYDVKMKEKGDIPEGYSVSREKKERFSLILESASTNQTSMYLCASSLSSSRAGDEQYFGPGTRLTVT.

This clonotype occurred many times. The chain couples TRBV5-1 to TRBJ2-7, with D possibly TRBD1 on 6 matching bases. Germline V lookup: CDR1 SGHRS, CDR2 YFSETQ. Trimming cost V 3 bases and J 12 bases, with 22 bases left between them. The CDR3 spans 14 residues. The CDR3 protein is CASSSYGQRGNRYF. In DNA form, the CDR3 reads TGCGCCAGCAGCTCCTATGGACAGAGAGGTAATAGGTACTTC.

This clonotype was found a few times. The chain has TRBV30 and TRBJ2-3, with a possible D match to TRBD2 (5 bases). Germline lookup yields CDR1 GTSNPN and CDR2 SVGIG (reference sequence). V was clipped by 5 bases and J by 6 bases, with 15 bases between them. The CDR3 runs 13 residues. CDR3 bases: TGTGCCTGGGACCCTGGGAGCTTTGATACGCAGTATTTT. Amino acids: CAWDPGSFDTQYF.

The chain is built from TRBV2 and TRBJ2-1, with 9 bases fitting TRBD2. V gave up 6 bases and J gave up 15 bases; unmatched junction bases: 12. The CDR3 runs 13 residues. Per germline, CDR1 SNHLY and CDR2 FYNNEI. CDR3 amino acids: CASSDGLAPRGFF. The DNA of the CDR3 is TGTGCCAGCAGCGACGGACTAGCGCCCCGAGGGTTCTTC.

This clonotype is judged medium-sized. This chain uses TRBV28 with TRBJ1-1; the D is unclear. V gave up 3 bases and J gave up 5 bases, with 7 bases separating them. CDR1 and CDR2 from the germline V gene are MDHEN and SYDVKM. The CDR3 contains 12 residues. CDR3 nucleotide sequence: TGTGCCAGCAGTTTGAGGGTGACTGAAGCTTTCTTT. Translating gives CASSLRVTEAFF.

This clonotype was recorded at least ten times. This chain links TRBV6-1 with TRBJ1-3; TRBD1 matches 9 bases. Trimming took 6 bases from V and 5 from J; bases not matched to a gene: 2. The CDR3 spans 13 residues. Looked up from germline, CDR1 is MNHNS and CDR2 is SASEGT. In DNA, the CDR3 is TGTGCCAGCAGGACAGGGGGAAGAAACACCATATATTTT. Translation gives CASRTGGRNTIYF.

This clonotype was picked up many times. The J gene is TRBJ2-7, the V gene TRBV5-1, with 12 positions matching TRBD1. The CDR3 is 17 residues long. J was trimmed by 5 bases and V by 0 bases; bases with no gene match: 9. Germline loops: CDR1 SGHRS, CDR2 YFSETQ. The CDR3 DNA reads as TGCGCCAGCAGCTTGGCCCTGGGACAGGGGGCGATCGACGAGCAGTACTTC. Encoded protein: CASSLALGQGAIDEQYF.

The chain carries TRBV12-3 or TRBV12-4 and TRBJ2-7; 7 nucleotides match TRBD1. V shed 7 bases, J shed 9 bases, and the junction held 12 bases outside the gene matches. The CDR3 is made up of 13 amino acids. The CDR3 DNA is TGTGCCAGCAACCGGGACAGAGCGGCTTGGCAGTACTTC. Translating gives CASNRDRAAWQYF.